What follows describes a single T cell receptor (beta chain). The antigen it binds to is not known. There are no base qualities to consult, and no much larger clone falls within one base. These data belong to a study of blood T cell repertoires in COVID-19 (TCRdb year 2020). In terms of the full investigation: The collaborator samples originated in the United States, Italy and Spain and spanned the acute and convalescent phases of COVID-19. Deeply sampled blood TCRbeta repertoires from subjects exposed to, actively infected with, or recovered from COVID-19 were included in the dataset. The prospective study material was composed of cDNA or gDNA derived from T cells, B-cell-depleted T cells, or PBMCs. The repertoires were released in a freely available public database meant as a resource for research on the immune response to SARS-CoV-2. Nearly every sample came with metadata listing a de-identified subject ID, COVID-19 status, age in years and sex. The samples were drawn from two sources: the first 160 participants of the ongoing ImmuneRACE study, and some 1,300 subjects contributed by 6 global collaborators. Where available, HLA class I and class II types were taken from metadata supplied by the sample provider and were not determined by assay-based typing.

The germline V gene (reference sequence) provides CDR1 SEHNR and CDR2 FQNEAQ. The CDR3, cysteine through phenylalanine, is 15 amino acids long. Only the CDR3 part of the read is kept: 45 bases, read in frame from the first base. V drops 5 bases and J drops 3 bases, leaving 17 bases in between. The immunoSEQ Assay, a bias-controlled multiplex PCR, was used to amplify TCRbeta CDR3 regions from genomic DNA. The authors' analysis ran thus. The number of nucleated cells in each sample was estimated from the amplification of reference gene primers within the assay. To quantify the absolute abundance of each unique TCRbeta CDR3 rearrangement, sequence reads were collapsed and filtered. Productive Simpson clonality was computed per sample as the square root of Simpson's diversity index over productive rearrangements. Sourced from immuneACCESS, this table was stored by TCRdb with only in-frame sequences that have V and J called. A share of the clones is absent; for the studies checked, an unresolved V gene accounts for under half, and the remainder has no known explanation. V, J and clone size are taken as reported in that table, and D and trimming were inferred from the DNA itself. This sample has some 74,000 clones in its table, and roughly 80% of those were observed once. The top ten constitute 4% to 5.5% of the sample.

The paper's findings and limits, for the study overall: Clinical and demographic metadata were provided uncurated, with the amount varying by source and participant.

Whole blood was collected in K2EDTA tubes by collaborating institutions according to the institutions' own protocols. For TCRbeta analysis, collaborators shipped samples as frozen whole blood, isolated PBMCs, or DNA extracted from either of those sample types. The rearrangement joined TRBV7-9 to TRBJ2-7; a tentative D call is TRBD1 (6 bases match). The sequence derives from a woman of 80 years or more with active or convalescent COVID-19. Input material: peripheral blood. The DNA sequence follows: TGTGCCAGCAGCCCCCACCGGGACACCAACTACGAGCAGTACTTC. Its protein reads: CASSPHRDTNYEQYF. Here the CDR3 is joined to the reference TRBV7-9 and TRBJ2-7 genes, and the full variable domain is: DTGVSQNPRHKITKRGQNVTFRCDPISEHNRLYWYRQTLGQGPEFLTYFQNEAQLEKSRLLSDRFSAERPKGSFSTLEIQRTEQGDSAMYLCASSPHRDTNYEQYFGPGTRLTVT.